The clone carrying this T cell receptor (beta chain) was observed a single time. Its cognate antigen is unknown. The data were taken from a study of shared clonotypes between healthy human individuals. Study-wide findings and caveats: The sharing of around 5% of naive CD4 clonotypes was seen across a few donors.

The CDR3 loop spans 17 amino acids. V dropped 1 base and J dropped 4 bases, with 19 bases sitting between them. Looked up from germline, CDR1 is SGHAT and CDR2 is FQNNGV. Using roughly 200 ng DNA, tens of thousands of T cell genomes, the sorted-subset replicate PCRs were run. Method: immunoSEQ multiplex PCR; TCRdb's copy keeps in-frame clones and lacks some. The sample yields some 2,500,000 clones, around 92% seen once. Sequencing was performed on naive CD4+ T cells from PBMCs. Subset meaning: CD45RA+ positively selected. The genes are TRBV11-2 and TRBJ1-1; unclear D gene. This TCR was sampled from a man aged 18 to 30 in good health. Some clones in this sample may be carry-over from other donors' samples. In DNA, the CDR3 is TGTGCCAGCAGCTTAGGGATCAGGCTGTACGACCGCACTGAAGCTTTCTTT. The encoded protein is CASSLGIRLYDRTEAFF. The variable domain in full, completed from reference TRBV11-2 and TRBJ1-1, reads EAGVAQSPRYKIIEKRQSVAFWCNPISGHATLYWYQQILGQGPKLLIQFQNNGVVDDSQLPKDRFSAERLKGVDSTLKIQPAKLEDSAVYLCASSLGIRLYDRTEAFFGQGTRLTVV.